This T cell receptor (beta chain) was found in a study of blood T cell repertoires in COVID-19. Across the whole study: Donors in the United States, Italy and Spain gave samples during acute or convalescent COVID-19. In each case, the material was cDNA or gDNA derived from T cells, B-cell-depleted T cells, or PBMCs.

In the original processing: It was from reference gene primer amplification that nucleated cell counts were estimated. Method: immunoSEQ multiplex PCR; TCRdb's copy keeps in-frame clones and lacks some. The DNA was the basis for D and trimming; V, J and clone size are from that table. The table has approximately 270,000 clones, over 75% seen once. This CDR3 comprises 16 residues. Germline CDR1 is SGDLS and CDR2 is YYNGEE. Trimming at V came to 0 bases and at J to 1 base, leaving 3 bases not matched to a gene. All recovered Cohort 3 donors got two negative PCRs, got clearance, or saw symptom resolution.

This rearrangement joins TRBV9 to TRBJ2-3; 9 bases are shared with TRBD2. Sequencing was carried out using PBMCs or T cells enriched from blood (not recorded which). The TCR sequence derives from a woman aged 25-40 years who had recovered from COVID-19. In nucleotides, the CDR3 is TGTGCCAGCAGCGTAGATGCGGGGGGGGGCACAGATACGCAGTATTTT. The encoded protein is CASSVDAGGGTDTQYF. The variable domain in full, completed from reference TRBV9 and TRBJ2-3, reads DSGVTQTPKHLITATGQRVTLRCSPRSGDLSVYWYQQSLDQGLQFLIQYYNGEERAKGNILERFSAQQFPDLHSELNLSSLELGDSALYFCASSVDAGGGTDTQYFGPGTRLTVL.